This T cell receptor (beta chain) derives from a study of T cell changes during pregnancy in multiple sclerosis. The CDR3 length is 13 residues. With 3 bases clipped from V and 1 base from J, the junction kept 2 bases outside the gene matches. Germline V gene lookup returns CDR1 SQVTM and CDR2 ANQGSEA. The table came from immunoSEQ multiplex PCR; TCRdb's copy has only in-frame clones and leaves some out. The sample has tens of thousands of clones; almost 90% are singletons. Source: peripheral blood, taken after pregnancy. The source of this sequence is a female donor in good health, enrolled as a control in a pregnancy study. This chain joins TRBV29-1 and TRBJ1-2; 7 bases match TRBD1. Written as DNA, the CDR3 is TGCAGCGTTGAGGACAGGTTTAACTATGGCTACACCTTC. Amino acids: CSVEDRFNYGYTF.